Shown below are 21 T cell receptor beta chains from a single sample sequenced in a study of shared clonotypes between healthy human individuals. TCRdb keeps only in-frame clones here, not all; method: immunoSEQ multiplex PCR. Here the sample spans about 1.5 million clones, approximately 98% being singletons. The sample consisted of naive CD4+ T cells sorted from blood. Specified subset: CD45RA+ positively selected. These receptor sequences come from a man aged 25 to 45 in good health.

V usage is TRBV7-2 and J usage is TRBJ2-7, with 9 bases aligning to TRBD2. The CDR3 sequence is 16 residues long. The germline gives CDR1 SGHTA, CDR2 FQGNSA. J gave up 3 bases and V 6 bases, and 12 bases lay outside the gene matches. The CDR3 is CASSLRPGTSFYEQYF. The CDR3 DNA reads TGTGCCAGCAGTTTGCGGCCCGGGACTAGCTTCTACGAGCAGTACTTC.

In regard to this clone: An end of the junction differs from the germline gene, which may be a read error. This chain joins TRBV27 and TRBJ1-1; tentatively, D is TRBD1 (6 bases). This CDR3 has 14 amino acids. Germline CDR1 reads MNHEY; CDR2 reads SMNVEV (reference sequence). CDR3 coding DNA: TGTGCAAGCAGCGCCTGGGGGGCCAACACTGAAGCTTTCTTT. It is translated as CASSAWGANTEAFF.

CDR3 nucleotide sequence: TGTGCCAGCAGTTCGGACAGGGGGAATCAGCCCCAGCATTTT. Protein sequence: CASSSDRGNQPQHF. The V call is TRBV28, the J call TRBJ1-5; 10 positions match TRBD1. The length of the CDR3 is 14 residues. Losses at the gene ends were 4 bases for V and 4 bases for J; bases not matched to a gene: 1. CDR1 and CDR2 from the germline V gene are MDHEN and SYDVKM.

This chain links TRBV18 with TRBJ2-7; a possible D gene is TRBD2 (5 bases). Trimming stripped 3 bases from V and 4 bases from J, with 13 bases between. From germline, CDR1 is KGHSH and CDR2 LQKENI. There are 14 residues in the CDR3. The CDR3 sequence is CASSPFSSNYEQYF. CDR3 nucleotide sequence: TGTGCCAGCTCACCCTTTTCTAGCAATTACGAGCAGTACTTC.

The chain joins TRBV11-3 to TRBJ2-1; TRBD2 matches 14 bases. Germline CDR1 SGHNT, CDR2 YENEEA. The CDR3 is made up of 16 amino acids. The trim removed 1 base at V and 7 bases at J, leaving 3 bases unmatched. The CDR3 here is CASSLGGTSGSNEQFF. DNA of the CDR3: TGTGCCAGCAGCTTAGGAGGGACTAGCGGGAGTAATGAGCAGTTCTTC.

CDR3 protein: CASSPSAQRSTDTQYF. CDR3 nucleotides: TGTGCCAGCTCACCTTCGGCTCAGAGGTCCACAGATACGCAGTATTTT. The chain couples TRBV18 to TRBJ2-3; no firm D call. Germline V lookup: CDR1 KGHSH, CDR2 LQKENI. V was pared by 3 bases and J by 2 bases, with 15 bases between. The CDR3 covers 16 residues.

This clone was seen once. CDR3 nucleotides: TGTGCCATACACCAACCGGGACACGCTAACTATGGCTACACCTTC. Translated, it gives CAIHQPGHANYGYTF. The chain carries TRBV28 and TRBJ1-2; TRBD1 is a possible D gene (6 bases). This CDR3 region has 15 residues. Per germline, CDR1 MDHEN and CDR2 SYDVKM. V lost 10 bases, J lost 0 bases, and 18 bases lay in between.

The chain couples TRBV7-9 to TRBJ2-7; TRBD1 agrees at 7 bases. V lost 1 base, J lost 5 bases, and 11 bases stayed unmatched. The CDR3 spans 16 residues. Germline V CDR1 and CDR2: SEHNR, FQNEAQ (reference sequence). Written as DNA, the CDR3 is TGTGCCAGCAGCTTAGTGAGCCTGACAGGGTCCAACGAGCAGTACTTC. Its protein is CASSLVSLTGSNEQYF.

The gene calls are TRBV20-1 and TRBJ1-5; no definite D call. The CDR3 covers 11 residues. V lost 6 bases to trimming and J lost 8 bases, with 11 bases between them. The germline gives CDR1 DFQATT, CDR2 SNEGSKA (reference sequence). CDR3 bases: TGCAGTGCCTCCGATAGGGAGCCCCAGCATTTT. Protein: CSASDREPQHF.

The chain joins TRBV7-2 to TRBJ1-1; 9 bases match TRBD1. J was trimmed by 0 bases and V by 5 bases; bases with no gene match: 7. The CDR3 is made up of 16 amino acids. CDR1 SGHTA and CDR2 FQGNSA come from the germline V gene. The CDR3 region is CASSPGTGPMNTEAFF. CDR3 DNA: TGTGCCAGCAGCCCTGGGACAGGGCCTATGAACACTGAAGCTTTCTTT.

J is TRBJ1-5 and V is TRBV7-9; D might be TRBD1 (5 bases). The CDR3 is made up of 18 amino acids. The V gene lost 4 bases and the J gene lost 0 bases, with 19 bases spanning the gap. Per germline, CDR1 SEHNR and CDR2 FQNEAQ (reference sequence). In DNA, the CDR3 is TGTGCCAGCAGCTCGGCAGGGACGGTCAGAGATAGCAATCAGCCCCAGCATTTT. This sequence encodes CASSSAGTVRDSNQPQHF.

DNA of the CDR3: TGTGCCAGCAGCCAAGGACTAGCGGTTCAAGAGACCCAGTACTTC. This sequence encodes CASSQGLAVQETQYF. The J gene is TRBJ2-5, the V gene TRBV7-7; the match to TRBD2 covers 10 bases. Looked up from germline, CDR1 is SSHAT and CDR2 is FNYEAQ (reference sequence). The CDR3 sequence is 15 residues long. The V segment lost 5 bases and the J segment 2 bases; nucleotides outside the gene matches: 5.

CDR3 DNA: TGTGCCAGCAGCTTCCCCACAGGGACGGAAGAGACCCAGTACTTC. It encodes CASSFPTGTEETQYF. The V and J genes are TRBV5-4 and TRBJ2-5, with TRBD1 as a possible D gene (6 bases). V gave up 2 bases and J gave up 3 bases, with 14 bases separating them. The CDR3 length is 15 residues. Germline CDR1 reads SGHNT; CDR2 reads YYREEE (reference sequence).

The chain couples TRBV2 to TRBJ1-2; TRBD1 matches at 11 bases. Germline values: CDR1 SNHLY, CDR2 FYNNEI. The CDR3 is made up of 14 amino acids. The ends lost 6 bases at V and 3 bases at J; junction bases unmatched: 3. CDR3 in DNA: TGTGCCAGCAGGCGGACAGGGGGCGACTATGGCTACACCTTC. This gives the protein CASRRTGGDYGYTF.

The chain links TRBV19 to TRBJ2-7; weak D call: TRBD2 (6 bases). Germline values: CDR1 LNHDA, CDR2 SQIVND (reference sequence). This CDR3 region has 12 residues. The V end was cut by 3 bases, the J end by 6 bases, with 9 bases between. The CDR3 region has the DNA TGTGCCAGTAGTATTGGACTACGCGAGCAGTACTTC. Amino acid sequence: CASSIGLREQYF.

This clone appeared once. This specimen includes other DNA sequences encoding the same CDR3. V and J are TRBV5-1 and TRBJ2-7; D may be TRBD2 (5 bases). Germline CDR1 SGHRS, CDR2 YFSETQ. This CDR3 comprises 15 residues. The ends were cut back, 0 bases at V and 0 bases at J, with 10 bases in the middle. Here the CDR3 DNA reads TGCGCCAGCAGCTTGGATACTGGGAGCTCCTACGAGCAGTACTTC. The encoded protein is CASSLDTGSSYEQYF.

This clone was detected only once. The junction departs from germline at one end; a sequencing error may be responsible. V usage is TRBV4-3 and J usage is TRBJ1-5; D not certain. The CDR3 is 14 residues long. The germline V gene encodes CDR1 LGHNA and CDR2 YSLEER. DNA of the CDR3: TGCGCCAGCAGACAAGATTTGGTCGCAGGGCCCCAGCATTTT. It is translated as CASRQDLVAGPQHF.

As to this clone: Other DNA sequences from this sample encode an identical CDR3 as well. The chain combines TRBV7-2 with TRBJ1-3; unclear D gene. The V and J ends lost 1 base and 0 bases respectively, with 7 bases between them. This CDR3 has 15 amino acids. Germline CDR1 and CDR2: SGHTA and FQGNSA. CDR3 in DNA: TGTGCCAGCAGCTTAGACGGATCCTCTGGAAACACCATATATTTT. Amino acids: CASSLDGSSGNTIYF.

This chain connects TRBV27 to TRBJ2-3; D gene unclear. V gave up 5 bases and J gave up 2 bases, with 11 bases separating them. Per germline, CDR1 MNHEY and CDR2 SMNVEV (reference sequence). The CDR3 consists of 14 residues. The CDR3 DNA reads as TGTGCCAGCAGTCCTCTAAAGATCACAGATACGCAGTATTTT. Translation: CASSPLKITDTQYF.

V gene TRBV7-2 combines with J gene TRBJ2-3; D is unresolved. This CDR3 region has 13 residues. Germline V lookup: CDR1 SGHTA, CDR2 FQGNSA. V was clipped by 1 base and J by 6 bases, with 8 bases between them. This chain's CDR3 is CASSLVRRDTQYF. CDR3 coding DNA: TGTGCCAGCAGCTTAGTCCGGCGGGATACGCAGTATTTT.

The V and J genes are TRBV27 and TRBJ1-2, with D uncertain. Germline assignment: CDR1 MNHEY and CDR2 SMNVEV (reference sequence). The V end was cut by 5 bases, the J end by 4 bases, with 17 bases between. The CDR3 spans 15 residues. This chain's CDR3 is CASSPRTGTFYGYTF. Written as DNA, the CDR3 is TGTGCCAGCAGTCCCCGGACGGGAACCTTCTATGGCTACACCTTC.